This is a list of T cell receptor beta chains from one sample in a study of CD8+CD57+ T cells in acquired aplastic anemia. From the reads, TCRdb called clonotypes with MiXCR, one entry per CDR3 protein. The repertoire holds roughly 38,000 distinct CDR3 sequences, with roughly 77% as singletons. Sequencing was done on a sample of sorted CD4+, CD8+, or CD8+CD57+ T cells (not recorded which) from PBMCs. Receptor source: a human donor in good health, serving as a control. Both conserved end residues are part of each CDR3. D genes are given only for firm matches. Expanded clones are given a class, and other clones once, few, many or no size at all.

abundance: -
j_gene: TRBJ1-3
len: 13
d_gene: -
v_gene: TRBV7-9
CDR3aa: CASSPGVGNTIYF
CDR3nt: TGTGCCAGCAGCCCGGGAGTGGGCAACACCATATATTTT

abundance: -
j_gene: TRBJ2-7
len: 15
d_gene: TRBD2
v_gene: TRBV25-1
CDR3aa: CASTPGGGPYPEQYF
CDR3nt: TGTGCCAGCACCCCTGGGGGGGGACCCTACCCCGAGCAGTACTTC

abundance: -
j_gene: TRBJ2-5
len: 15
d_gene: -
v_gene: TRBV12-3/TRBV12-4
CDR3aa: CASSFVRGTQETQYF
CDR3nt: TGTGCCAGCAGTTTCGTCCGGGGGACCCAAGAGACCCAGTACTTC

abundance: -
j_gene: TRBJ1-5
len: 10
d_gene: -
v_gene: TRBV24-1
CDR3aa: CATIQGAQHF
CDR3nt: TGTGCCACCATCCAAGGAGCCCAGCATTTT

abundance: -
j_gene: TRBJ2-1
len: 17
d_gene: TRBD2
v_gene: TRBV7-3
CDR3aa: CASSLTRTSGGRNEQFF
CDR3nt: TGTGCCAGCAGCTTAACTAGGACTAGCGGGGGGAGAAATGAGCAGTTCTTC

abundance: -
j_gene: TRBJ2-7
len: 12
d_gene: TRBD1
v_gene: TRBV20-1
CDR3aa: CSAGTGADEQYF
CDR3nt: TGCAGTGCCGGGACAGGGGCCGACGAGCAGTACTTC

abundance: once
j_gene: TRBJ2-5
len: 14
d_gene: -
v_gene: TRBV7-2
CDR3aa: CASSSDFFLETQYF
CDR3nt: TGTGCCAGCAGCTCGGACTTTTTCCTTGAGACCCAGTACTTC

abundance: -
j_gene: TRBJ1-2
len: 14
d_gene: -
v_gene: TRBV19
CDR3aa: CASSIRGPNYGYTF
CDR3nt: TGTGCCAGTAGTATTAGGGGACCGAACTATGGCTACACCTTC

abundance: -
j_gene: TRBJ1-1
len: 13
d_gene: -
v_gene: TRBV14
CDR3aa: CASSPIGGGEAFF
CDR3nt: TGTGCCAGCAGCCCCATAGGGGGAGGTGAGGCTTTCTTT

abundance: -
j_gene: TRBJ2-3
len: 15
d_gene: TRBD1
v_gene: TRBV29-1
CDR3aa: CSVEDYGQGTDTQYF
CDR3nt: TGCAGCGTTGAAGACTACGGACAGGGGACAGATACGCAGTATTTT

abundance: -
j_gene: TRBJ2-3
len: 13
d_gene: -
v_gene: TRBV15
CDR3aa: CATGPLSTDTQYF
CDR3nt: TGTGCCACCGGACCACTAAGCACAGATACGCAGTATTTT

abundance: -
j_gene: TRBJ2-7
len: 13
d_gene: -
v_gene: TRBV5-4
CDR3aa: CASSLLGSYEQYF
CDR3nt: TGTGCCAGCAGCTTGCTGGGGAGCTACGAGCAGTACTTC

abundance: once
j_gene: TRBJ1-1
len: 15
d_gene: -
v_gene: TRBV20-1
CDR3aa: CSASSFETANTEAFF
CDR3nt: TGCAGTGCTAGTTCGTTCGAGACAGCGAACACTGAAGCTTTCTTT

abundance: -
j_gene: TRBJ2-3
len: 13
d_gene: TRBD2
v_gene: TRBV20-1
CDR3aa: CSARGTSGDTQYF
CDR3nt: TGCAGTGCTAGAGGGACTAGCGGGGATACGCAGTATTTT

abundance: -
j_gene: TRBJ2-3
len: 15
d_gene: TRBD2
v_gene: TRBV15
CDR3aa: CATSRDSGDSDTQYF
CDR3nt: TGTGCCACCAGCAGAGATAGCGGGGACTCAGATACGCAGTATTTT

abundance: medium-sized
j_gene: TRBJ2-7
len: 15
d_gene: -
v_gene: TRBV4-1
CDR3aa: CASSQGVGSSYEQYF
CDR3nt: TGCGCCAGCAGCCAAGGGGTTGGGAGCTCCTACGAGCAGTACTTC

abundance: large
j_gene: TRBJ2-7
len: 12
d_gene: -
v_gene: TRBV10-1
CDR3aa: CASSEWDREQYF
CDR3nt: TGCGCCAGCAGTGAGTGGGATCGCGAGCAGTACTTC

abundance: -
j_gene: TRBJ2-2
len: 15
d_gene: -
v_gene: TRBV19
CDR3aa: CASSNPGKNTGELFF
CDR3nt: TGTGCCAGTAGTAATCCAGGGAAGAACACCGGGGAGCTGTTTTTT

abundance: once
j_gene: TRBJ1-2
len: 14
d_gene: -
v_gene: TRBV29-1
CDR3aa: CSASRPTQGSGYTF
CDR3nt: TGCAGCGCCAGCCGACCCACCCAAGGGAGCGGCTACACCTTC

abundance: -
j_gene: TRBJ2-5
len: 17
d_gene: TRBD2
v_gene: TRBV25-1
CDR3aa: CASSLVLAGGEQETQYF
CDR3nt: TGTGCCAGCAGCTTAGTACTAGCGGGGGGGGAACAAGAGACCCAGTACTTC

abundance: -
j_gene: TRBJ2-7
len: 13
d_gene: TRBD2
v_gene: TRBV2
CDR3aa: CASSGAGGGEQYF
CDR3nt: TGTGCCAGCAGTGGGGCGGGGGGAGGCGAGCAGTACTTC

abundance: -
j_gene: TRBJ1-2
len: 14
d_gene: TRBD1
v_gene: TRBV7-6
CDR3aa: CASSSRRTGDGYTF
CDR3nt: TGTGCCAGCAGCTCAAGACGAACAGGGGATGGCTACACCTTC

abundance: few
j_gene: TRBJ1-1
len: 14
d_gene: TRBD1
v_gene: TRBV29-1
CDR3aa: CSVVRDRGSTEAFF
CDR3nt: TGCAGCGTTGTTCGGGACAGGGGAAGCACTGAAGCTTTCTTT

abundance: -
j_gene: TRBJ1-2
len: 12
d_gene: -
v_gene: TRBV7-9
CDR3aa: CASSGTPGGYTF
CDR3nt: TGTGCCAGCAGCGGGACCCCGGGAGGCTACACCTTC